This is a list of T cell receptor beta chains from one sample in a study of graft-versus-host responses after intestinal transplantation. This table comes from immunoSEQ multiplex PCR, and its TCRdb copy is limited to in-frame clones, with some not included. The sample holds tens of thousands of clones, 80% to 85% seen once. The sequencing here drew on ileum tissue, taken 98 days after intestinal transplantation. The receptors were sampled from a human patient who received an intestinal transplant, so some T cells may come from the graft donor. Each CDR3 is given with its conserved first and last residue. Fields, in order: CDR3 protein, CDR3 DNA, D gene, V gene, clone size, J gene. D genes are given only for firm matches. Clone size is stated in some rows and not others, as once, few, many or a class when expanded.

CASTLGGEQYF TGCGCCAGCACCCTCGGGGGCGAGCAGTACTTC - TRBV5-1 - TRBJ2-7
CASLGQGASEQYF TGTGCCAGCCTAGGACAGGGGGCTAGCGAGCAGTACTTC TRBD1 TRBV2 - TRBJ2-7
CASSAQSIGTQYF TGTGCCAGCAGCGCCCAATCTATCGGGACCCAGTACTTC - TRBV9 - TRBJ2-5
CASQRTSGGDEQFF TGTGCCAGCCAAAGGACTAGCGGTGGGGATGAGCAGTTCTTC TRBD2 TRBV6-6 - TRBJ2-1
CAWSWGTSYNEQFF TGTGCCTGGAGTTGGGGGACGTCATACAATGAGCAGTTCTTC - TRBV30 - TRBJ2-1
CASSFPGLGATDTQYF TGTGCCAGCAGTTTCCCCGGCCTCGGGGCCACAGATACGCAGTATTTT - TRBV9 - TRBJ2-3
CASSSNMKGTQYF TGTGCCAGCAGCTCGAACATGAAGGGAACGCAGTATTTT - TRBV7-9 few TRBJ2-3
CASSKVPYEQYF TGCGCCAGCAGTAAGGTACCCTACGAGCAGTACTTC - TRBV5-1 - TRBJ2-7
CASSLLSWASGETDTQYF TGTGCCAGCAGCTTATTATCGTGGGCTAGCGGGGAGACAGATACGCAGTATTTT TRBD2 TRBV7-2 - TRBJ2-3
CASSITSDRGRRVDYTF TGTGCCAGTAGTATAACATCGGACAGGGGGCGCCGCGTTGATTACACCTTC TRBD1 TRBV19 - TRBJ1-2
CASSVDVKEDTQYF TGTGCCAGCAGCGTCGACGTGAAGGAAGATACGCAGTATTTT - TRBV7-5 - TRBJ2-3
CASIVFRDLKTIQYF TGTGCCAGCATAGTATTCAGGGATCTCAAAACCATTCAGTACTTC - TRBV7-7 - TRBJ2-4
CASSGGGSSNQPQHF TGTGCCAGCAGCGGGGGAGGGAGTAGCAATCAGCCCCAGCATTTT - TRBV9 - TRBJ1-5
CASSSDWGGNVLTF TGTGCCAGCAGCTCTGACTGGGGTGGCAACGTCCTGACTTTC - TRBV7-2 - TRBJ2-6
CASSAGTSGGPSSAGELFF TGTGCCAGCAGCGCAGGGACTAGCGGGGGGCCATCGTCCGCCGGGGAGCTGTTTTTT TRBD2 TRBV5-4 - TRBJ2-2
CASSPGTGYGYTF TGTGCCAGCAGTCCGGGGACAGGGTATGGCTACACCTTC TRBD1 TRBV6-1 - TRBJ1-2
CASTPLRQGPNYGYTF TGTGCCAGCACCCCCCTCAGACAGGGACCCAACTATGGCTACACCTTC TRBD1 TRBV5-6 once TRBJ1-2
CASQEWGKSTDTQYF TGTGCCAGCCAAGAATGGGGTAAGAGCACAGATACGCAGTATTTT - TRBV5-6 once TRBJ2-3
CASSYGQGLYGYTF TGTGCCAGCAGTTACGGACAAGGGCTTTATGGCTACACCTTC - TRBV6-5 - TRBJ1-2
CASSHLAGAYTDTQYF TGTGCCAGCAGCCACCTAGCGGGGGCCTACACAGATACGCAGTATTTT TRBD2 TRBV4-2 - TRBJ2-3
CASSLGTLGGEQFF TGTGCCAGCAGCTTGGGTACCCTAGGGGGGGAGCAGTTCTTC - TRBV5-4 - TRBJ2-1
CASSQEYHTEAFF TGCGCCAGCAGCCAAGAGTACCACACTGAAGCTTTCTTT - TRBV4-1 - TRBJ1-1
CAISGGGTDTQYF TGTGCCATCAGTGGTGGGGGCACAGATACGCAGTATTTT - TRBV10-3 - TRBJ2-3
CASSSPGDEENTIYF TGTGCCAGCAGCTCCCCGGGGGACGAGGAAAACACCATATATTTT - TRBV7-9 - TRBJ1-3
CASSDTPSVTGELFF TGTGCCAGCAGTGACACGCCTAGCGTCACCGGGGAGCTGTTTTTT - TRBV6-4 few TRBJ2-2